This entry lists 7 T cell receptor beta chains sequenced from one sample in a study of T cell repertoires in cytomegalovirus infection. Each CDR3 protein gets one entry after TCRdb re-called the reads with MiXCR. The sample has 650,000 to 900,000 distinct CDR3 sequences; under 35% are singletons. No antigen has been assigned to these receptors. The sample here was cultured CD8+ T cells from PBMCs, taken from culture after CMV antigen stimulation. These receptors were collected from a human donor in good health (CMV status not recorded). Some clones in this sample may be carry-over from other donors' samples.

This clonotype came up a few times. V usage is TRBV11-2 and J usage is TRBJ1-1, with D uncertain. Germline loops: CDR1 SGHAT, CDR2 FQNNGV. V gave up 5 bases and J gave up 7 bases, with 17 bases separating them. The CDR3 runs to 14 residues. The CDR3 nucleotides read TGTGCCAGCAGCCTAGTAACTTCCCTGGTTGAAGCTTTCTTT. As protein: CASSLVTSLVEAFF.

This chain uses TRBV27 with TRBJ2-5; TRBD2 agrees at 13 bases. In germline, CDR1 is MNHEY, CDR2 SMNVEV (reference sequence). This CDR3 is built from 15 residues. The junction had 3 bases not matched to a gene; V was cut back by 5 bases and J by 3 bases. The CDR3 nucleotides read TGTGCCAGCAGTCAAGGGACTAGCGGGGAAGAGACCCAGTACTTC. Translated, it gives CASSQGTSGEETQYF.

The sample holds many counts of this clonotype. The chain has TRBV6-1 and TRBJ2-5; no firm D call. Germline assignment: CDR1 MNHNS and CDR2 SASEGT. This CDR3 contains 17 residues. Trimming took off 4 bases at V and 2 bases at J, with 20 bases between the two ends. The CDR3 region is CASSGLWTGPTQETQYF. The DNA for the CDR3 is TGTGCCAGCAGTGGGCTCTGGACCGGACCCACGCAAGAGACCCAGTACTTC.

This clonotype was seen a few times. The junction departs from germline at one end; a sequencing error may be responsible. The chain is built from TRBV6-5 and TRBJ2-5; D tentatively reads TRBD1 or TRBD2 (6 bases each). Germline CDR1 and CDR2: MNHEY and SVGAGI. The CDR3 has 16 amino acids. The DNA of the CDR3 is TGTGCCAGCAGTTACTCGTACTGGGGGGCGGATGAGACCCAGTACTTT. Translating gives CASSYSYWGADETQYF.

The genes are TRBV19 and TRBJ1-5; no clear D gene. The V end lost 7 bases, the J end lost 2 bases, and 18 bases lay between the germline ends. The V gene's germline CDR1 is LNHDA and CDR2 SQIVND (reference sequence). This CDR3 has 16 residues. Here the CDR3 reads CASIVSLPSRNQPQHF. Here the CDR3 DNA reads TGTGCCAGTATCGTAAGCCTCCCTTCCCGCAATCAGCCCCAGCATTTT.

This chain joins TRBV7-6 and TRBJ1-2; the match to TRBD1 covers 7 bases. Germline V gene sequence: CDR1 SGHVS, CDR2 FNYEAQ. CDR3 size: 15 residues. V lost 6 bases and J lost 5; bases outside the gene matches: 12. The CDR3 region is CASSTTPGQNYGYTF. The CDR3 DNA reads TGTGCCAGCAGTACCACCCCGGGACAGAATTATGGCTACACCTTC.

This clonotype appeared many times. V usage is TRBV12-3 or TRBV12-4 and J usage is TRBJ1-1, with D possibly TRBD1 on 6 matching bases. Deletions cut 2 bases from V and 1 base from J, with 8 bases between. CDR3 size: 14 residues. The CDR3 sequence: CASSLWDTNTEAFF. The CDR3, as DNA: TGTGCCAGCAGTTTATGGGACACGAACACTGAAGCTTTCTTT.